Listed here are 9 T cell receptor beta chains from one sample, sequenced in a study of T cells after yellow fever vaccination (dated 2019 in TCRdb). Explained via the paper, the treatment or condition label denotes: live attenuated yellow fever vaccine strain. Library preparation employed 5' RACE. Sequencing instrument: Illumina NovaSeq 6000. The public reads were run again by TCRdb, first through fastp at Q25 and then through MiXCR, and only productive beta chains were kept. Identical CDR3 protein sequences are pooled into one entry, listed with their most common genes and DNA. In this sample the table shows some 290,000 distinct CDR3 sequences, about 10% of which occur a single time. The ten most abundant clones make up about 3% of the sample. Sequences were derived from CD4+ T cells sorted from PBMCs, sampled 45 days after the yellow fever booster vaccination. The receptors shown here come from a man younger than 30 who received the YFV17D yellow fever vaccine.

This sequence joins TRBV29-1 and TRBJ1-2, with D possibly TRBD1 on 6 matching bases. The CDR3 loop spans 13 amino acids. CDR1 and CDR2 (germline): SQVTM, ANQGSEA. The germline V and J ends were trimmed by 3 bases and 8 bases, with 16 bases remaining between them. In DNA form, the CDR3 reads TGCAGCGTTGACGGGTGGGGGGCTGGAGGCTACACCTTC. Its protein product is CSVDGWGAGGYTF.

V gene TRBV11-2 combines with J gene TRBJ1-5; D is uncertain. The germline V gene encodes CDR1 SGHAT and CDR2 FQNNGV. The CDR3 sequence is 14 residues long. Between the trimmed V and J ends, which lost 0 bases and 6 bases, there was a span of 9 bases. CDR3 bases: TGTGCCAGCAGCTTAGATCGGAGTGGTCAGCCCCAGCATTTT. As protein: CASSLDRSGQPQHF.

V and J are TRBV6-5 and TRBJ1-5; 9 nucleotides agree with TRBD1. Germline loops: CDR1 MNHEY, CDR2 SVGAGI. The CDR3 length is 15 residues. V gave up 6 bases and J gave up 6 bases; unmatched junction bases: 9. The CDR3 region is CASRPTGGYSQPQHF. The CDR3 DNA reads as TGTGCCAGCAGACCGACAGGGGGGTATAGTCAGCCCCAGCATTTT.

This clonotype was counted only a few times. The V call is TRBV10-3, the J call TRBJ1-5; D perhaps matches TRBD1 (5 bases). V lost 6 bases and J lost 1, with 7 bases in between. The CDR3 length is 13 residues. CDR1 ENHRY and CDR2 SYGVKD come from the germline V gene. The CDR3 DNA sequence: TGTGCCATCAGGGGGGACAGCAATCAGCCCCAGCATTTT. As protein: CAIRGDSNQPQHF.

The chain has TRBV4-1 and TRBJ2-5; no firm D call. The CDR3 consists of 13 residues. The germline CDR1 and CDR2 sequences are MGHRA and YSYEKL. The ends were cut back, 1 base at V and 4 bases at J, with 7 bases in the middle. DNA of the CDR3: TGCGCCAGCAGCCAAGTAAGAGGAGAGACCCAGTACTTC. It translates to CASSQVRGETQYF.

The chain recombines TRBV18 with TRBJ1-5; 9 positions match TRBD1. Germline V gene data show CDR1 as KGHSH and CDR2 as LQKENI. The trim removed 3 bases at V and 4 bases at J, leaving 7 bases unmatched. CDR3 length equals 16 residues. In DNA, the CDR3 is TGTGCCAGCTCACCGCCGGGACAGGGTTTTAATCAGCCCCAGCATTTT. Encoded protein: CASSPPGQGFNQPQHF.

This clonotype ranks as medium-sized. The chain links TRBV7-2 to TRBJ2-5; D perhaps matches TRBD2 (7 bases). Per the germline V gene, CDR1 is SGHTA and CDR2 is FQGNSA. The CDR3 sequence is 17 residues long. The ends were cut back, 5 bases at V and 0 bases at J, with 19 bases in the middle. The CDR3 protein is CASSPRGGGGYQETQYF. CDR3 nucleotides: TGTGCCAGCAGCCCGCGCGGGGGAGGGGGGTACCAAGAGACCCAGTACTTC.

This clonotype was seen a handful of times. This CDR3 is CASFTGTGSPGANVLTF. The CDR3 coding sequence is TGTGCCAGCTTCACCGGGACAGGGTCACCTGGGGCCAACGTCCTGACTTTC. The chain couples TRBV2 to TRBJ2-6; 9 positions match TRBD1. CDR3 length equals 17 residues. Germline CDR1 reads SNHLY; CDR2 reads FYNNEI. V was pared by 8 bases and J by 2 bases, with 10 bases of the junction left unmatched.

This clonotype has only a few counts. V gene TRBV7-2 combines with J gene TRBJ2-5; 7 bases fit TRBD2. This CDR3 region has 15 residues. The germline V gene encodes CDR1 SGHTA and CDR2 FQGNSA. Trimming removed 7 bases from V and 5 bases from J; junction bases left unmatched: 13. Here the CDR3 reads CASKASGEGWETQYF. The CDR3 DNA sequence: TGTGCCAGCAAGGCCAGCGGGGAAGGTTGGGAGACCCAGTACTTC.